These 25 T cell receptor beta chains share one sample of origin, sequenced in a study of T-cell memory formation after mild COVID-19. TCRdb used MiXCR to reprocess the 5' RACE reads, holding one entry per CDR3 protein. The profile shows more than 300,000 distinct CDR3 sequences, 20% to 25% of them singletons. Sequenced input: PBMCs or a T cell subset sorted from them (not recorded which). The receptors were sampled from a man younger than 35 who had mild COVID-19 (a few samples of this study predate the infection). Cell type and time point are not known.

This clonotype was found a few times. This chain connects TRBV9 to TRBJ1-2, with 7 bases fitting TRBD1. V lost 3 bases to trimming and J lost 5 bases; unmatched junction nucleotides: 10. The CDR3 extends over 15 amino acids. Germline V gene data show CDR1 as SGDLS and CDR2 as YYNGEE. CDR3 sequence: CASSGQNRGFYGYTF. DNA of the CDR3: TGTGCCAGCAGCGGACAAAACAGGGGATTTTATGGCTACACCTTC.

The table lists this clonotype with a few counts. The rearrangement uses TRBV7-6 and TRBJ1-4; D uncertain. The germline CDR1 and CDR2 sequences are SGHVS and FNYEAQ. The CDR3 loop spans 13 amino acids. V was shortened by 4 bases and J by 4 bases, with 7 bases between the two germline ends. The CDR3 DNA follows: TGTGCCAGCAGCTGGGCCCATAATGAAAAACTGTTTTTT. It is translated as CASSWAHNEKLFF.

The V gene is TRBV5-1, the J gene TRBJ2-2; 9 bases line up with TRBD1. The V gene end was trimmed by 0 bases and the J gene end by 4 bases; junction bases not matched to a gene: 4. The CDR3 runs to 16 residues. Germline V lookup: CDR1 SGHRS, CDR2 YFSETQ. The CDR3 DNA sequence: TGCGCCAGCAGCTTGGACAGGGGGCCGAGCACCGGGGAGCTGTTTTTT. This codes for CASSLDRGPSTGELFF.

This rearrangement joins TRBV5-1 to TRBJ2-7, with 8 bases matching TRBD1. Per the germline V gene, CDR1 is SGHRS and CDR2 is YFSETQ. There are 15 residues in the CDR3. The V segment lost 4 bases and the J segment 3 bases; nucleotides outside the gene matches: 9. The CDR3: CASSPRGQEFYEQYF. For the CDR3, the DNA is TGCGCCAGCAGCCCCAGGGGACAGGAGTTCTACGAGCAGTACTTC.

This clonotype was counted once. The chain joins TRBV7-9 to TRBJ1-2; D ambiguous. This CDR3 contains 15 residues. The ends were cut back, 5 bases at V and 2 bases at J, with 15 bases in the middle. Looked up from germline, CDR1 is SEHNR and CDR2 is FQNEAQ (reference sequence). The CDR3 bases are TGTGCCAGCAGCAAACGGGCACCGGCGAACTATGGCTACACCTTC. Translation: CASSKRAPANYGYTF.

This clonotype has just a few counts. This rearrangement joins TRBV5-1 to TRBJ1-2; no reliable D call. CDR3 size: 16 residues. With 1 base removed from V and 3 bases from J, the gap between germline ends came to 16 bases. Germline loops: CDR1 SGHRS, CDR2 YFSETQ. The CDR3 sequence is CASSLNLRGIDYGYTF. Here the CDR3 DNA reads TGCGCCAGCAGCTTGAACCTACGGGGAATTGACTATGGCTACACCTTC. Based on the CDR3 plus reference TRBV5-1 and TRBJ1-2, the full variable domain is KAGVTQTPRYLIKTRGQQVTLSCSPISGHRSVSWYQQTPGQGLQFLFEYFSETQRNKGNFPGRFSGRQFSNSRSEMNVSTLELGDSALYLCASSLNLRGIDYGYTFGSGTRLTVV.

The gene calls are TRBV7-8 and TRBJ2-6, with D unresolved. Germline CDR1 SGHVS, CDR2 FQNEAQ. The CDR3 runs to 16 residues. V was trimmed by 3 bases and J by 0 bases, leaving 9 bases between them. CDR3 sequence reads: CASSFRVISGANVLTF. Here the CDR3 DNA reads TGTGCCAGCAGCTTCCGCGTTATCTCTGGGGCCAACGTCCTGACTTTC.

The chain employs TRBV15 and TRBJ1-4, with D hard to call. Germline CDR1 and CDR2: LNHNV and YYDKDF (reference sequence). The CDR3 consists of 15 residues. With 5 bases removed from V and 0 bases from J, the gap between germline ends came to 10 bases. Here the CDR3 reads CATSARSATNEKLFF. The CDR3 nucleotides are TGTGCCACCAGCGCCAGAAGCGCAACTAATGAAAAACTGTTTTTT.

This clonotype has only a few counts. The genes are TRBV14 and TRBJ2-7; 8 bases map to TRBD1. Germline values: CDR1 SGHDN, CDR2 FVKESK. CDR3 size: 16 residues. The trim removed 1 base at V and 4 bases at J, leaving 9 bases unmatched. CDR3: CASSQGPRGLEYEQYF. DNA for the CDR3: TGTGCCAGCAGCCAAGGACCCAGGGGGCTGGAATACGAGCAGTACTTC.

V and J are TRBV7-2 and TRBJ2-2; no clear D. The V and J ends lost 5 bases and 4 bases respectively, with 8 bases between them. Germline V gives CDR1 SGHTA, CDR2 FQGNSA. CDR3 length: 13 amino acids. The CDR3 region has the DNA TGTGCCAGCAGCCCAGTACGCACCGGGGAGCTGTTTTTT. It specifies CASSPVRTGELFF.

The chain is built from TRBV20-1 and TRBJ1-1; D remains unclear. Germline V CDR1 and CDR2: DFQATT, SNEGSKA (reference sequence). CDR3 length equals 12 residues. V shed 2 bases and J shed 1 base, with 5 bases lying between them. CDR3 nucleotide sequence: TGCAGTGCTAGACCCAGGAACACTGAAGCTTTCTTT. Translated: CSARPRNTEAFF.

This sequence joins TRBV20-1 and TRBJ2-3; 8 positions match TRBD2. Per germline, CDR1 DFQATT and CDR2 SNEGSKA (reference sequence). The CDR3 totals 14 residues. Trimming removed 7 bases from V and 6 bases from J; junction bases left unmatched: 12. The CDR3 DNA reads TGCAGTGTGGGACCGAGCGGGGGAGGGGATACGCAGTATTTT. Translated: CSVGPSGGGDTQYF.

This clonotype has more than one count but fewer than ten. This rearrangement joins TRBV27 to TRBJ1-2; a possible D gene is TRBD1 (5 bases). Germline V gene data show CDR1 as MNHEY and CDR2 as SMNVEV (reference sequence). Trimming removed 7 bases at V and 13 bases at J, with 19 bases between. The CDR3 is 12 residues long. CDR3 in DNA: TGTGCCAGCACCCGCGAGGGGTATAGGTTCACCTTC. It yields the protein CASTREGYRFTF.

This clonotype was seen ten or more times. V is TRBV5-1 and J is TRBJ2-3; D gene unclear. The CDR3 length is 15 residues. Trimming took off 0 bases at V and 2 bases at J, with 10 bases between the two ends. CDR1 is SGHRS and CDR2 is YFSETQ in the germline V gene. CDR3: CASSLEVAPTDTQYF. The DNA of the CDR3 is TGCGCCAGCAGCTTGGAGGTCGCCCCCACAGATACGCAGTATTTT.

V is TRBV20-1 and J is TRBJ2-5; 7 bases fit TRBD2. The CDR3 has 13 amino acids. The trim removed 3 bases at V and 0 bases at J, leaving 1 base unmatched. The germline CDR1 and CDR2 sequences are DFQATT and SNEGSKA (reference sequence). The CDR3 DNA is TGCAGTGCTAGCGGACTAGACCAAGAGACCCAGTACTTC. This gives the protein CSASGLDQETQYF.

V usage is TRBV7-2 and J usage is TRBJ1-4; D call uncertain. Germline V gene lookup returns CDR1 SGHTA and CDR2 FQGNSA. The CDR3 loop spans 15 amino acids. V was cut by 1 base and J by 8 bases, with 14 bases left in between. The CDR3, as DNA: TGTGCCAGCAGCTTAGGGGCCGGGTCGGGCGAAAAACTGTTTTTT. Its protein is CASSLGAGSGEKLFF.

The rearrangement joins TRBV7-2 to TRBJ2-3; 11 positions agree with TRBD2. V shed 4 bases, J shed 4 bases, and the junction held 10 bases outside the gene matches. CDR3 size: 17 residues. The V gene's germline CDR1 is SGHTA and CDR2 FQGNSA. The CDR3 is CASSYRASGGSPDTQYF. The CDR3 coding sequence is TGTGCCAGCAGCTACCGGGCTAGCGGGGGGTCTCCAGATACGCAGTATTTT. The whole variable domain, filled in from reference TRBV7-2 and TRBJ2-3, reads GAGVSQSPSNKVTEKGKDVELRCDPISGHTALYWYRQSLGQGLEFLIYFQGNSAPDKSGLPSDRFSAERTGGSVSTLTIQRTQQEDSAVYLCASSYRASGGSPDTQYFGPGTRLTVL.

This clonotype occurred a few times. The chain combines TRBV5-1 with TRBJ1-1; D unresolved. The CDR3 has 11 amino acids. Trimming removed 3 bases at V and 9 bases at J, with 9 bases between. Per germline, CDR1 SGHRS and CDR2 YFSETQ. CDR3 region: CASSSAGQAFF. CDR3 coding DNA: TGCGCCAGCAGCTCGGCAGGCCAAGCTTTCTTT.

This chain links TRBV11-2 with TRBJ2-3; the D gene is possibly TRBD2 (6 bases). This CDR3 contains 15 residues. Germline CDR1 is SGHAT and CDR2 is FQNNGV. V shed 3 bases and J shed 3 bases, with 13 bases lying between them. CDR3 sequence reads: CASSFGRAGTDTQYF. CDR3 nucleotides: TGTGCCAGCAGCTTCGGCAGGGCGGGGACAGATACGCAGTATTTT.

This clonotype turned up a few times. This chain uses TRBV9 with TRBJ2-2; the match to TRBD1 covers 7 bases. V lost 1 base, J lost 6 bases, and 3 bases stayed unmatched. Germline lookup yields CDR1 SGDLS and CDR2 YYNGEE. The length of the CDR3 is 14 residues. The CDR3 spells CASSVTGAAGELFF. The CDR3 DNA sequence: TGTGCCAGCAGCGTAACAGGGGCCGCCGGGGAGCTGTTTTTT.

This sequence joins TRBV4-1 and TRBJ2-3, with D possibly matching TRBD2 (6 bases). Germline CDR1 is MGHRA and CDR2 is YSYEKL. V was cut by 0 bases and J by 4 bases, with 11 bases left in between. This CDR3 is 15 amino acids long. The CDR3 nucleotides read TGCGCCAGCAGCCAAGAGAGGACTATGGCAGATACGCAGTATTTT. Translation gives CASSQERTMADTQYF.

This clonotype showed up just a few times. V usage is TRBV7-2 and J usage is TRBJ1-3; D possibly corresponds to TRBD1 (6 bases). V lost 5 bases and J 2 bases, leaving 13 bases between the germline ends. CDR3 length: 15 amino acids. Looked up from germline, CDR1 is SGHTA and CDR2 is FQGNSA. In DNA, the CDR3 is TGTGCCAGCAGCCCTACGGGGGCAGCTGGAAACACCATATATTTT. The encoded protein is CASSPTGAAGNTIYF.

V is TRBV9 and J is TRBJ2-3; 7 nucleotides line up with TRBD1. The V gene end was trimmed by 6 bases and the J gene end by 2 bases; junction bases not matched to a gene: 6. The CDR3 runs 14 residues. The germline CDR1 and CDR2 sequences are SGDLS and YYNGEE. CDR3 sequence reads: CASTRQGLTDTQYF. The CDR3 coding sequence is TGTGCCAGCACTAGACAGGGCCTCACAGATACGCAGTATTTT.

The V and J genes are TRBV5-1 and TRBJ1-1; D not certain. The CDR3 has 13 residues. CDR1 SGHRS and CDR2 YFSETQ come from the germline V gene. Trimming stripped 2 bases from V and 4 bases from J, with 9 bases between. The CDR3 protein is CASSFRGSTEAFF. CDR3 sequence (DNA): TGCGCCAGCAGCTTTCGGGGAAGCACTGAAGCTTTCTTT.

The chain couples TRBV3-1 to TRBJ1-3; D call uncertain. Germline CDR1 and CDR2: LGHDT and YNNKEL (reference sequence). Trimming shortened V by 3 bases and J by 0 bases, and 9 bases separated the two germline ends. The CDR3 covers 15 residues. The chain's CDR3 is CASSHGTYSGNTIYF. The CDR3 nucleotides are TGTGCCAGCAGCCATGGTACTTACTCTGGAAACACCATATATTTT.